This T cell receptor (beta chain) is drawn from a study of shared clonotypes between healthy human individuals (TCRdb year 2020). With respect to the entire study: A few men and two women, aged 18 to 49 years, made up the cohort. Between about 0.9 and 9 billion PBMCs per donor were obtained by leukapheresis. Different laboratories and diverse techniques were used to prepare libraries and sequence TCR repertoires, to increase sequencing depth and limit assay-specific biases. To estimate repertoire size and how much clonotypes are shared between individuals, the study performed deep sequencing of blood TCR repertoires from roughly five healthy adults. For each donor, CD4 naive and CD4 memory were each run on three plates, CD8 naive on two plates, and CD8 memory on one plate.

In the germline V gene, CDR1 corresponds to SGHRS and CDR2 to YFSETQ. V gives up 4 bases and J gives up 4 bases, and the segment between their germline ends measures 14 bases. The CDR3 holds 14 amino acids from the cysteine to the phenylalanine. The CDR3 DNA has 42 bases and is translated from base 1. Using the deep immunoSEQ assay, multiplex PCR amplified TCR CDR3 regions from genomic DNA. For each cell subset, the extracted genomic DNA was distributed evenly across all wells of several immunoSEQ 96-well plates, and each plate served as one replicate. Each replicate PCR for sorted subsets received about 220 ng genomic DNA, equal to 30,000 or so T cell genomes. The purified libraries were quantified using a Qubit 3.0 fluorometer, sized with a Bioanalyzer 2100, and then quantified again using the KAPA Library Quantification kit. Every immunoSEQ 96-well plate was sequenced on a dedicated single-read 150-cycle Illumina NextSeq 550 flow cell. The study's processing was this. Because the immunoSEQ output included only junctional sequences and no quality scores, the filtering could not be the same as the filtering used for full-length reads. Sequences were annotated with PyIR, a Python wrapper for IgBLAST v1.9, using IMGT germline references to assign V/J genes and CDR3. Reads with weak V/J assignments (E-value above 1e-6), missing CDR3, stop codons, out-of-frame junctions, or ambiguous translated residues were removed. V3J clonotypes were defined as sequences sharing the same inferred V gene, J gene, and CDR3 amino acid sequence. Percentage overlap between repertoires was computed as shared unique clonotypes divided by the size of the smaller repertoire. Repertoire richness was assessed with RTK rarefaction, the Chao1 estimator, and Recon v2.1 estimates of unobserved clonotypes. For all TCRbeta clonotypes obtained by the gDNA method from a few donors, generation probabilities were computed with OLGA. Entries here come from immuneACCESS through TCRdb and include only in-frame sequences with V and J called. Some clones fail to appear in such tables; in the studies checked, an unresolved V gene covers under half of the shortfall, and the cause of the remainder is unknown. From that table come the V and J calls and clone size; the DNA was used to work out D and trimming. For this sample the table gives about 1 million clones, of which about four fifths were detected only once. The leading ten clones occupy approximately 0.56% of the sample.

Concerning this clone: Its antigen specificity is not known. Per-base quality was not reported, and no clone a single base away is much larger than it.

What the work shows at the level of the full study, not this receptor alone: Sharing across four donors was observed for about 5% of naive CD4, over 3% of naive CD8, roughly 2.3% of memory CD4, and about 0.4% of memory CD8 clonotypes. Naive subsets generally had larger estimated clonotype richness than memory subsets did. Based on pairwise subsampling, the degree of clonotype sharing among donors was expected to be affected by sequencing depth. Incomplete sequencing was indicated by rarefaction of sorted-subset datasets, despite the large sequencing depth. Compared with non-shared clonotypes, clonotypes shared by all four sorted-subset donors had higher generation probabilities. The small number of donors limited the genetic and exposure-history diversity represented. Sampling was restricted to blood, and TCR repertoires in tissue are likely to differ from TCR repertoires in blood.

The donors were healthy, HIV-negative adults with no recently reported acute infections or vaccinations. Every donor was a Caucasian adult living in Nashville, Tennessee, USA. CD4+ T cells were enriched through magnetic negative selection, after which naive cells were positively selected on CD45RA and the remaining negative fraction served as the memory subset. After blood collection by leukapheresis, PBMCs were isolated using Ficoll-Histopaque density gradient centrifugation and then cryopreserved in the vapor phase of liquid nitrogen. Purity and quantity of every magnetically sorted T cell population were checked by analytical flow cytometry. Each sorted fraction had its genomic DNA isolated and then quantified by UV absorbance on a Nanodrop 2000c.

The receptor comes from a man aged 18-30 years in good health. Some clones in this sample may be carry-over from other donors' samples. The sequenced sample consisted of memory CD4+ T cells from PBMCs. This specimen's cell subset or site label, interpreted: CD45RA-negative fraction. This sequence uses TRBV5-1 and TRBJ1-1; the D gene is perhaps TRBD1, on 5 matching bases. The CDR3 reads as follows: CASSPLAGLTEAFF. The DNA sequence is TGCGCCAGCAGCCCCCTGGCGGGACTCACTGAAGCTTTCTTT.